What follows are 4 T cell receptor beta chains derived from one specimen sequenced in a study of cytomegalovirus exposure and HLA in healthy donors. The PCR contained 60 Vbeta and 13 Jbeta primers. Only in-frame clones appear in the TCRdb table, and some are missing; sequencing was by immunoSEQ multiplex PCR. Among 120,000 or so clones listed, over 9.5% were seen once. The sample was PBMCs. The receptors were sampled from a woman younger than 30 in good health and CMV-seropositive.

This clone was seen a few times. V and J are TRBV6-5 and TRBJ2-7; D might be TRBD2 (5 bases). The CDR3 is made up of 15 amino acids. Germline CDR1 and CDR2: MNHEY and SVGAGI. V was cut by 0 bases and J by 2 bases, with 11 bases left in between. CDR3 protein: CASSYSVATAYEQYF. The CDR3 bases are TGTGCCAGCAGTTACTCGGTAGCGACGGCCTACGAGCAGTACTTC.

The gene calls are TRBV11-2 and TRBJ2-3; D is undetermined. Deletions cut 2 bases from V and 0 bases from J, with 15 bases between. The CDR3 contains 17 residues. Per the germline V gene, CDR1 is SGHAT and CDR2 is FQNNGV. CDR3 in amino acids: CASSLWQQLSSTDTQYF. The CDR3 DNA reads TGTGCCAGCAGCTTATGGCAGCAACTATCCAGCACAGATACGCAGTATTTT.

This clone showed up just a few times. The chain carries TRBV11-2 and TRBJ2-1, with 8 bases matching TRBD2. V shed 6 bases, J shed 5 bases, and the junction held 15 bases outside the gene matches. The CDR3 contains 17 residues. CDR1 SGHAT and CDR2 FQNNGV come from the germline V gene. CDR3 nucleotides: TGTGCCAGCAGATCAGGGGCTAGCGGGCTACGGAACAATGAGCAGTTCTTC. This encodes CASRSGASGLRNNEQFF.

The rearrangement joins TRBV30 to TRBJ2-1; 7 nucleotides line up with TRBD2. The germline V gene encodes CDR1 GTSNPN and CDR2 SVGIG (reference sequence). The V gene end was trimmed by 0 bases and the J gene end by 9 bases; junction bases not matched to a gene: 2. CDR3 size: 12 residues. The CDR3 spells CAWSVRGGEQFF. CDR3 nucleotide sequence: TGTGCCTGGAGTGTACGCGGGGGTGAGCAGTTCTTC.